Included here is one TCR beta chain sequence, with context. Time point denoted: newly diagnosed GD, antithyroid drugs for less than 3 months. After RNA was extracted from PBMCs, the TCR library was made from it. The sample is drawn from a study of regulatory T cells in long-lasting Graves disease. In building TCR beta libraries, iRepertoire HTBI primers were used together with Arm-PCR of CDR3 regions. One entry per CDR3 protein, called by TCRdb with MiXCR from the multiplex PCR reads. Altogether about 540,000 distinct CDR3 sequences are present, roughly 13% being singletons, with the ten largest covering roughly 10%. V lost 5 bases to trimming and J lost 7 bases, with 11 bases between them. CDR1 and CDR2 (germline): MNHEY, SMNVEV (reference sequence). The CDR3 spans 12 residues. These same data were also listed under a study on T cells in Graves' hyperthyroidism and ophthalmopathy. That work adds: Criteria for exclusion of patients were uncontrolled infection, other autoimmune disease, pregnancy or lactation. The HTBI primer set drove a first-round RT-PCR of the TCR CDR3. A model of 13 V-J features distinguished ophthalmopathy from stable hyperthyroidism.

The chain combines TRBV27 with TRBJ1-2; no clear D gene. Here the sequenced sample was peripheral blood mononuclear cells (PBMCs), taken at new diagnosis, from a patient treated with antithyroid drugs. The clonotype comes from a man between 25 and 39 years old with Graves disease. CDR3 sequence: CASSPPDGGYTF. The CDR3 DNA follows: TGTGCCAGCAGTCCCCCCGACGGTGGCTACACCTTC.